This T cell receptor (beta chain) was identified during a study of T-cell reconstitution after alpha-beta-depleted transplantation in children (dated by TCRdb to the mid-2010s). Background on the whole study: Using TCR repertoire profiling, the study followed T-cell immune reconstitution in a quantitative way in children after TCRalphabeta/CD19-depleted allogeneic hematopoietic cell transplantation. Broader findings and caveats from the paper: In some patients, the high TCRbeta diversity seen at day 60 was put down to recipient T cells and intrathymic progenitors that had survived conditioning. Hyperexpanded clone frequencies declined over subsequent months; after one year, T-cell counts and TCRbeta diversity were mostly attributed to newly produced T cells. The apparently early alphabetaT-cell count recovery about two months after transplant was reportedly dependent on only several hundred rapidly expanded clones derived from non-depleted graft cells.

Receptors were amplified or captured by PCR. The sequencer listed for this sample is Illumina HiSeq 2500. TCR library preparation used molecular barcoding, with unique molecular identifiers applied to normalize quantification of the TCRbeta repertoire. Through fastp at Q25 and MiXCR, TCRdb rebuilt clones from the public reads, retaining in-frame beta chains. CDR3 protein duplicates are merged, each entry listing the most common genes and DNA. A total of 530,000 or so distinct CDR3 sequences appear in this sample, approximately 30% of them only once. Together, the top ten hold less than 40% of the sample. Measured from the cysteine to the phenylalanine, the CDR3 is 22 residues long. Of the read, only the CDR3 DNA is kept; its 66 bases are in frame from base 1. Reading the germline V gene gives CDR1 MNHEY and CDR2 SVGEGT. V ends up 5 bases short and J 0 bases short, with an unmatched junction base count of 19.

What the treatment or condition label conveys for this sample: allogeneic hematopoietic cell transplantation with graft depleted of TCRalphabeta T cells and CD19 B cells. Transplant recipients were children who received TCRalphabeta/CD19-depleted allogeneic hematopoietic cell grafts. With regard to this clonotype: The antigen this receptor binds is unknown. No much larger clonotype is one base removed from it; base qualities were not supplied.

The sequenced sample was PBMCs, obtained before TCRalphabeta/CD19-depleted stem cell transplant. This clonotype was sampled from a boy younger than two with Wiskott-Aldrich syndrome, due to receive a stem cell transplant. The sequence is built from TRBV6-2 or TRBV6-3 and TRBJ2-3; 14 central bases correspond to TRBD2. The nucleotide sequence reads TGTGCCAGCAGTCTGCCTGACCCTCGGACTAGCGGGAGGAGGCCTAGCACAGATACGCAGTATTTT. This encodes CASSLPDPRTSGRRPSTDTQYF.